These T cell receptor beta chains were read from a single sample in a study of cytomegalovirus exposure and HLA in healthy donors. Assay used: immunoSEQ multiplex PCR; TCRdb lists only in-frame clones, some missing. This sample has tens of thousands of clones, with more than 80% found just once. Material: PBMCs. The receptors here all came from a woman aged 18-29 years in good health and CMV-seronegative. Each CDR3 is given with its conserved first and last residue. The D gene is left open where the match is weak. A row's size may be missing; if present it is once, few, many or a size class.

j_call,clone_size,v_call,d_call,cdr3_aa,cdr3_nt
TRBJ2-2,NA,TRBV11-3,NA,CASSLDQGIGELFF,TGTGCCAGCAGCTTAGATCAGGGAATCGGGGAGCTGTTTTTT
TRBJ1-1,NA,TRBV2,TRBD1,CAIARQGPETTDLNTEAFF,TGTGCCATCGCTAGACAGGGACCTGAAACCACCGATTTGAACACTGAAGCTTTCTTT
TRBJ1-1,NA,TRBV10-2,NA,CASGGTRVGMNTEAFF,TGCGCCAGCGGGGGGACCCGAGTTGGTATGAACACTGAAGCTTTCTTT
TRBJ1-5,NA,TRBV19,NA,CASSPGHLQHF,TGTGCCAGTAGCCCGGGACACCTCCAGCATTTT
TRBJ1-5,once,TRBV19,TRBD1,CASRGTGNQPQHF,TGTGCCAGTAGGGGGACAGGGAATCAGCCCCAGCATTTT
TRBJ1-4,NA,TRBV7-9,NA,CASSFTRVLNDEKLFF,TGTGCCAGCAGTTTCACCAGGGTTCTCAACGATGAAAAACTGTTTTTT
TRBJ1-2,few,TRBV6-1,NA,CASSEQGGILGYTF,TGTGCCAGCAGTGAACAGGGAGGGATTCTTGGCTACACCTTC
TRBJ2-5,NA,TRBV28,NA,CASTAGETQYF,TGTGCCAGCACCGCCGGGGAGACCCAGTACTTC
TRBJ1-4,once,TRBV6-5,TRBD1,CASSYWGQDLEKLFF,TGTGCCAGCAGTTATTGGGGACAGGACCTTGAAAAACTGTTTTTT
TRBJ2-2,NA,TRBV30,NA,CAWSVLPGELFF,TGTGCCTGGAGTGTCCTTCCCGGGGAGCTGTTTTTT
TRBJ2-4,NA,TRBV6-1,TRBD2,CASSEAGGENIQYF,TGTGCCAGCAGTGAAGCGGGGGGGGAAAACATTCAGTACTTC
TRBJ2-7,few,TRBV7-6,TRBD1,CASSFQPPGQGYEQYF,TGTGCCAGCAGCTTCCAACCCCCGGGACAGGGCTACGAGCAGTACTTC
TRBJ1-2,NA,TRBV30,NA,CACQGLRHYGYTF,TGTGCCTGCCAGGGACTCAGACACTATGGCTACACCTTC
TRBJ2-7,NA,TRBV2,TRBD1,CASTTGQGGFYEQYF,TGTGCCAGCACCACCGGACAGGGGGGGTTCTACGAGCAGTACTTC
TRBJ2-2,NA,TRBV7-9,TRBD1,CASSPQGANGELFF,TGTGCCAGCAGTCCTCAGGGGGCGAACGGGGAGCTGTTTTTT
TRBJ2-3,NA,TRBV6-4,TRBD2,CASSDSAGGVPDTQYF,TGTGCCAGCAGTGACTCGGCGGGAGGAGTGCCGGATACGCAGTATTTT
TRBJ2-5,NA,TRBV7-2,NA,CASSLGTGGGEETQYF,TGTGCCAGCAGCTTAGGGACTGGGGGGGGCGAAGAGACCCAGTACTTC
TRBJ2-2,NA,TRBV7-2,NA,CASSPRGPGELFF,TGTGCCAGCAGCCCTAGGGGTCCCGGGGAGCTGTTTTTT
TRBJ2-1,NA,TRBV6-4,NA,CASSLGGAVEEQFF,TGTGCCAGCAGTCTTGGGGGGGCCGTGGAAGAGCAGTTCTTC
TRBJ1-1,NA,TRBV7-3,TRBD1,CASSLRTGLYMNTEAFF,TGTGCCAGCAGCTTAAGGACAGGCCTCTACATGAACACTGAAGCTTTCTTT
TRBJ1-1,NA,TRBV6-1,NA,CASRDRAALNTEAFF,TGTGCCAGCAGAGACAGAGCCGCGTTGAACACTGAAGCTTTCTTT
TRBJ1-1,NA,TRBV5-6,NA,CASSWTAGTEAFF,TGTGCCAGCAGCTGGACTGCCGGGACTGAAGCTTTCTTT